This T cell receptor (beta chain) was observed in a study of regulatory T cells in long-lasting Graves disease. The study, taken as a whole, reports: Reduced TCR diversity was observed in persistent Graves' patients versus newly diagnosed patients. Blood alone, not thyroid tissue, was studied.

The CDR3 consists of 15 residues. From germline, CDR1 is DFQATT and CDR2 SNEGSKA (reference sequence). V shed 5 bases and J 2 bases; nucleotides not matched to a gene: 8. Time point here: persistent/refractory GD, antithyroid drugs over 5 years with positive TRAb. The TCR library used RNA extracted from PBMCs. In its sample, this clonotype was seen a few times. What it binds is not known. To make TCR beta libraries, researchers used iRepertoire HTBI primers and Arm-PCR of CDR3 regions. Study processing details: Gene usage covered about 60 TRBV and 13 to 15 TRBJ segments. Each CDR3 protein gets one entry after TCRdb re-called the multiplex PCR reads with MiXCR. TCRdb's processing, not the study's, gives the V and J calls here. The sample yields roughly 700,000 distinct CDR3 sequences, approximately 31% seen once.

Sample: peripheral blood mononuclear cells (PBMCs), taken when the disease was refractory, from a patient treated with antithyroid drugs. The source is a female donor with Graves disease. The gene calls are TRBV20-1 and TRBJ1-5, with TRBD1 matching over 8 bases. The CDR3 region is CSAPPGQERNQPQHF. CDR3 nucleotides: TGCAGTGCTCCTCCGGGACAGGAGCGCAATCAGCCCCAGCATTTT.